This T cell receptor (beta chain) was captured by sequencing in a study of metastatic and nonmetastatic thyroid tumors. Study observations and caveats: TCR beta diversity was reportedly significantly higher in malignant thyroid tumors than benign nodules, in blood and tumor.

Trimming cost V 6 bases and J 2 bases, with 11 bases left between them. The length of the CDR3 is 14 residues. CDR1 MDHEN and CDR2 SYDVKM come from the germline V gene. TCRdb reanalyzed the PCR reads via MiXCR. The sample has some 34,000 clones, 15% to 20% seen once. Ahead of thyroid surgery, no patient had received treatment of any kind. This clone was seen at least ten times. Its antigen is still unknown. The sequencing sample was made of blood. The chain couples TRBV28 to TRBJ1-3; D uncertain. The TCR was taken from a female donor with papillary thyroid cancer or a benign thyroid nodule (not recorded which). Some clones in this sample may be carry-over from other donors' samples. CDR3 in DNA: TGTGCCAGCAGGGCTCCGGGTCCTGGAAACACCATATATTTT. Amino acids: CASRAPGPGNTIYF.